This entry concerns a single TCR beta chain. This entry belongs to a study of blood T cell repertoires in COVID-19. Study background: T cells, B-cell-depleted T cells, or PBMCs provided the cDNA or gDNA that served as material.

Germline V CDR1 and CDR2: MNHNY, SVGAGI (reference sequence). The CDR3 loop spans 14 amino acids. V was trimmed by 0 bases and J by 6 bases, leaving 12 bases between them. Profiling relied on immunoSEQ multiplex PCR, and the TCRdb table lists in-frame clones only, not all of them. The sample gives about 140,000 clones, about 87% of which show up once; roughly 8% is in the top ten. Sample: peripheral blood. This clonotype originated in a woman between 45 and 65 years old with active or convalescent COVID-19. The V gene is TRBV6-6, the J gene TRBJ2-7, with a possible D match to TRBD2 (5 bases). CDR3 loop: CASSYSSRRSEQYF. CDR3 in DNA: TGTGCCAGCAGTTACTCGTCCAGGAGGAGCGAGCAGTACTTC.